The present entry profiles one T cell receptor beta chain with its context. Its antigen is unidentified. The conserved closing phenylalanine or tryptophan is absent in this CDR3, likely reflecting a read error. Trimming removed 0 bases from V and 10 bases from J; junction bases left unmatched: 6. There are 14 residues in the CDR3. The V gene's germline CDR1 is LGHNA and CDR2 YNFKEQ. 60 Vbeta and 13 Jbeta primers were used in PCR. This table comes from immunoSEQ multiplex PCR, and its TCRdb copy is limited to in-frame clones, with some not included. The repertoire holds just over 150,000 clones, about 79% seen once, with about 0.91% in the top ten. This sample stems from a study of cytomegalovirus exposure and HLA in healthy donors. Whole-study results and caveats: Rarity characterized most TCR sequences, yet some public TCRs appeared in many donors.

V usage is TRBV4-2 and J usage is TRBJ1-1; 9 nucleotides align to TRBD1. The sample consisted of PBMCs. This TCR was sampled from a woman aged 50 to 65 in good health and CMV-seropositive. The CDR3 region has the DNA TGTGCCAGCAGCCAAGAGGGACAGGGTGATGGAGCTTTCGTT. Translated, it gives CASSQEGQGDGAFV.